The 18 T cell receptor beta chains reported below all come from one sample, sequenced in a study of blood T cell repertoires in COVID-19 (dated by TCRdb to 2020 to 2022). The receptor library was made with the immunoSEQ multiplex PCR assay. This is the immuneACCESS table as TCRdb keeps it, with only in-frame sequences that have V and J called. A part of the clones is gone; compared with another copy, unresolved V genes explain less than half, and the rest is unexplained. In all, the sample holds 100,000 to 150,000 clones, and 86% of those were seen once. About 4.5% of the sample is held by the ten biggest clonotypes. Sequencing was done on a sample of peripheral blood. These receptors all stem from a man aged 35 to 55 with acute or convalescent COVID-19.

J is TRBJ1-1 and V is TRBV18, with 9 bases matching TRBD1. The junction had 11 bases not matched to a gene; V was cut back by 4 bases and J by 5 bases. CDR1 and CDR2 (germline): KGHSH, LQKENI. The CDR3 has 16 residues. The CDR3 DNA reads TGTGCCAGCTCACTGAACAAACAGGGGGCCGGGACTGAAGCTTTCTTT. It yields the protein CASSLNKQGAGTEAFF.

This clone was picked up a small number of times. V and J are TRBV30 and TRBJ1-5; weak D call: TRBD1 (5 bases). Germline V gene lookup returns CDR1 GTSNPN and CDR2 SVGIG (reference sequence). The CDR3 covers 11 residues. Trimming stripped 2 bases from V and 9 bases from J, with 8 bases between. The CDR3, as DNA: TGTGCCTGGAGTTTCGGGGGGCCCCAGCATTTT. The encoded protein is CAWSFGGPQHF.

As DNA, the CDR3 is TGTGCCAGCAGTTCTACTCTGTTAGGCTACACCTTC. Protein: CASSSTLLGYTF. The chain joins TRBV6-2 or TRBV6-3 to TRBJ1-2; no reliable D call. Trimming removed 4 bases from V and 8 bases from J, with 11 bases in between. The CDR3 has 12 residues. Germline CDR1 and CDR2: MNHEY and SVGEGT.

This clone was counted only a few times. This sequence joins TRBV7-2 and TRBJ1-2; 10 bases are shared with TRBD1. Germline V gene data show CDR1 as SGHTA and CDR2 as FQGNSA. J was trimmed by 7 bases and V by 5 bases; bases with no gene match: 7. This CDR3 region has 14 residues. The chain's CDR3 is CASSPGTGVSGYTF. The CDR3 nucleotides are TGTGCCAGCAGCCCAGGGACAGGGGTTAGTGGCTACACCTTC.

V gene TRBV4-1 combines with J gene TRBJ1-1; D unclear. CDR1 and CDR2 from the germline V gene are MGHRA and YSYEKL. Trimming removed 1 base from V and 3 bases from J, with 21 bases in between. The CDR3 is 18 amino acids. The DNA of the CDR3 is TGCGCCAGCAGCCAAGTTGGACTGAGCCGAGGGTCCCACACTGAAGCTTTCTTT. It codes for CASSQVGLSRGSHTEAFF.

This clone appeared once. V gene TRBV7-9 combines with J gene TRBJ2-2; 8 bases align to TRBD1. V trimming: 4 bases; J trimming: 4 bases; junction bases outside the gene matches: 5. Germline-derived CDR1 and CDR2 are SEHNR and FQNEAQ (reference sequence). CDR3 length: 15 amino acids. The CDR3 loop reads CASSSGQGGTGELFF. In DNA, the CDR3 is TGTGCCAGCAGCTCAGGACAGGGTGGCACCGGGGAGCTGTTTTTT.

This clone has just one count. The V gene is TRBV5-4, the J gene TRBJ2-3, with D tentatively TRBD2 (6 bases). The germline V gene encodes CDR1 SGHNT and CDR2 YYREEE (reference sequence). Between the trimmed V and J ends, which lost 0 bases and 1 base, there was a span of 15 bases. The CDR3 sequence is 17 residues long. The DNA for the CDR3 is TGTGCCAGCAGCTTGGCCCGTGGGGGGTTTGGCACAGATACGCAGTATTTT. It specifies CASSLARGGFGTDTQYF.

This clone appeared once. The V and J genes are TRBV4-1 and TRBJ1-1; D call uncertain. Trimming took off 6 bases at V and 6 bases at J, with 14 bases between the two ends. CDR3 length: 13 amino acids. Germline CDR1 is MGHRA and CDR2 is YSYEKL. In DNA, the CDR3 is TGCGCCAGCAGTTTGGTCGGAGGCTCTGAAGCTTTCTTT. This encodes CASSLVGGSEAFF.

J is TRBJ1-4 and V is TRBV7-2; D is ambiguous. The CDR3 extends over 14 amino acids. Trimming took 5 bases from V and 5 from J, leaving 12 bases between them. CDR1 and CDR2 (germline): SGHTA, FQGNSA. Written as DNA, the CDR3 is TGTGCCAGCAGCCCGGGTCCCCTAAATGAAAAACTGTTTTTT. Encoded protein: CASSPGPLNEKLFF.

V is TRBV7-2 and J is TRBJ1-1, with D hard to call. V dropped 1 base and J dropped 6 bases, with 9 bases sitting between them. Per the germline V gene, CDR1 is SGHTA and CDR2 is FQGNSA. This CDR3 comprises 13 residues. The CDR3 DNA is TGTGCCAGCAGCTTAGTTTGGAGCCCTGAAGCTTTCTTT. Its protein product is CASSLVWSPEAFF.

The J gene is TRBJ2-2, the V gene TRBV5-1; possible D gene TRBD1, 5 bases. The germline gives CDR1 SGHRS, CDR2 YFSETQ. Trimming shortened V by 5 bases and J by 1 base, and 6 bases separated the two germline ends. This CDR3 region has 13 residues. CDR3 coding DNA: TGCGCCAGCAGGACAGTGAACACCGGGGAGCTGTTTTTT. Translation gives CASRTVNTGELFF.

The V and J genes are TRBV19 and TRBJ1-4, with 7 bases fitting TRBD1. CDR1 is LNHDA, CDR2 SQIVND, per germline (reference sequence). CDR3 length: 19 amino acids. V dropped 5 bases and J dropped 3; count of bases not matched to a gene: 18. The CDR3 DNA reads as TGTGCCAGTAGTGTTCCTTCGACAGGGTTTGGTCCAGCTAATGAAAAACTGTTTTTT. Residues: CASSVPSTGFGPANEKLFF.

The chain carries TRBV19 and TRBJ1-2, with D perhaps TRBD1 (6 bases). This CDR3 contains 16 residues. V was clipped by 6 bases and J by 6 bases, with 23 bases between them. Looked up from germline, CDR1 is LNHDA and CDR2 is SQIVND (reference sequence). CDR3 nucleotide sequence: TGTGCCAGTAGACCGAACCGACAGGTCGGGACCGATGGCTACACCTTC. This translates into CASRPNRQVGTDGYTF.

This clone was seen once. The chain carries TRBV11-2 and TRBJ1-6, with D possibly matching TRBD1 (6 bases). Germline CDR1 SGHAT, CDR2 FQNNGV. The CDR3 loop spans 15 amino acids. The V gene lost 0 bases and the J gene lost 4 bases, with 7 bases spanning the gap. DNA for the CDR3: TGTGCCAGCAGCTTAGAACAGGGTTATAATTCACCCCTCCACTTT. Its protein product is CASSLEQGYNSPLHF.

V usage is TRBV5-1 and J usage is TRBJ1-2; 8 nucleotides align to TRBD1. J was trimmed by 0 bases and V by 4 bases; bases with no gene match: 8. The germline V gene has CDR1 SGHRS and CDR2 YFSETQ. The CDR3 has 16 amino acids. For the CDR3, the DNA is TGCGCCAGCAGCCCGCGACAGGGGAATTCTAACTATGGCTACACCTTC. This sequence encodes CASSPRQGNSNYGYTF.

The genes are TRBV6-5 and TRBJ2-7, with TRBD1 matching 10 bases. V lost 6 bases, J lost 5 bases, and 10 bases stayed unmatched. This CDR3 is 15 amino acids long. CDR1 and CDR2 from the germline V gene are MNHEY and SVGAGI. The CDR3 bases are TGTGCCAGCAGGGCAACCCGGGACAGGGGCCACGAGCAGTACTTC. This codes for CASRATRDRGHEQYF.

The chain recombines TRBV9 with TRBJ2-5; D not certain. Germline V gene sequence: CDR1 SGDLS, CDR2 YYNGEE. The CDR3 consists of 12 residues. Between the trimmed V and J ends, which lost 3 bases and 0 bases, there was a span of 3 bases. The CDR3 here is CASSADQETQYF. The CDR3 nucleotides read TGTGCCAGCAGCGCGGACCAAGAGACCCAGTACTTC. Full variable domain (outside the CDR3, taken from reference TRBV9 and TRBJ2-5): DSGVTQTPKHLITATGQRVTLRCSPRSGDLSVYWYQQSLDQGLQFLIQYYNGEERAKGNILERFSAQQFPDLHSELNLSSLELGDSALYFCASSADQETQYFGPGTRLLVL.

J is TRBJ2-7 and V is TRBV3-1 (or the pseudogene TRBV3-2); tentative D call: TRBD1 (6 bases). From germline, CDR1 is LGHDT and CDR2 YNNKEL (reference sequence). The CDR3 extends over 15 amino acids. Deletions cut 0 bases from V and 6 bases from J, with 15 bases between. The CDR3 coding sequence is TGTGCCAGCAGCCAAGACGGGACACCCTCCACCGAGCAGTACTTC. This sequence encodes CASSQDGTPSTEQYF.